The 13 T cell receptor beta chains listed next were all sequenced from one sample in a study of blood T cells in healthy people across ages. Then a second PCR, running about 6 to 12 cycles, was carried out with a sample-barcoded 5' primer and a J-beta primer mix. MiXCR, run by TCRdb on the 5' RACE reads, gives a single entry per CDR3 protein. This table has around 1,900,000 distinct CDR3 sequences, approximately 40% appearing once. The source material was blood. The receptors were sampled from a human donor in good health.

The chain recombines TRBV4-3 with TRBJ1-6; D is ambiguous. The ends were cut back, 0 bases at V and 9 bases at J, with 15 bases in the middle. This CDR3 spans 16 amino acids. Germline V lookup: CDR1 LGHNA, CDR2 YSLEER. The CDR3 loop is CASSQDWAAGGSPLHF. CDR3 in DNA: TGCGCCAGCAGCCAAGATTGGGCGGCGGGAGGTTCACCCCTCCACTTT.

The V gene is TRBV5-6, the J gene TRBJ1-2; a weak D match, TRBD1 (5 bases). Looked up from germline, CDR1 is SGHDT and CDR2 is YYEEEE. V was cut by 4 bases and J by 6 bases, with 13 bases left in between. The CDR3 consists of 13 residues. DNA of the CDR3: TGTGCCAGCAGCCAGGGACTCCCAGATGGCTACACCTTC. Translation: CASSQGLPDGYTF.

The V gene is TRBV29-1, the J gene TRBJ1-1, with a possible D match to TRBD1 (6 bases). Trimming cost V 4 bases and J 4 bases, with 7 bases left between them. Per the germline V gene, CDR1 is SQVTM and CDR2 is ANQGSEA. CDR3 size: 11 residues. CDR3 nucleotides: TGCAGCGTTGGACAGGTCACTGAAGCTTTCTTT. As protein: CSVGQVTEAFF.

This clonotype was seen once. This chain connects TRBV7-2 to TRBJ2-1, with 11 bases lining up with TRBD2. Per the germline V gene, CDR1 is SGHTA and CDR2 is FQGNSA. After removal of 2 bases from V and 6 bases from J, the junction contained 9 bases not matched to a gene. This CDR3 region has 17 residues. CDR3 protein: CASSLRPVAGGRNEQFF. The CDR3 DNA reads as TGTGCCAGCAGCTTAAGACCGGTAGCGGGGGGGCGCAATGAGCAGTTCTTC.

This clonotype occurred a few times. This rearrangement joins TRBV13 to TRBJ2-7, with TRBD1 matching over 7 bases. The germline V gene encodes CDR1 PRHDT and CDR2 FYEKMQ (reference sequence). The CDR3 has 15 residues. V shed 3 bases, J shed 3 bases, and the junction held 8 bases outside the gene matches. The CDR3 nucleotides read TGTGCCAGCAGCTTCCAAGGACAGGAATTCTACGAGCAGTACTTC. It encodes CASSFQGQEFYEQYF.

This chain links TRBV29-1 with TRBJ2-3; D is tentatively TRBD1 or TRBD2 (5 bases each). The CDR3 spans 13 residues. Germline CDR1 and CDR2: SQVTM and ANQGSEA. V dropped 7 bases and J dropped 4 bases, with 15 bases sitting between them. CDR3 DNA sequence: TGCAGCGCACTACTCCGGGGCGCAGATACGCAGTATTTT. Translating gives CSALLRGADTQYF.

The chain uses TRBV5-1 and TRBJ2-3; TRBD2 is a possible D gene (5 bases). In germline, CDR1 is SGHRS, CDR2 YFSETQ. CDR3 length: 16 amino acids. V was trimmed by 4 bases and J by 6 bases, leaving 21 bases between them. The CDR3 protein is CASSPNPGLGKDTQYF. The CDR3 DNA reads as TGCGCCAGCAGCCCTAACCCCGGACTGGGGAAGGATACGCAGTATTTT.

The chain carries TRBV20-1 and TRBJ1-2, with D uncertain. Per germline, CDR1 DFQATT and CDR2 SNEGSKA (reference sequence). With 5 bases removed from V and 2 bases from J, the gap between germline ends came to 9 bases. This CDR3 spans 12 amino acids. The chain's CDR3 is CSAGVTNYGYTF. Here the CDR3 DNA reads TGCAGTGCTGGGGTGACCAACTATGGCTACACCTTC.

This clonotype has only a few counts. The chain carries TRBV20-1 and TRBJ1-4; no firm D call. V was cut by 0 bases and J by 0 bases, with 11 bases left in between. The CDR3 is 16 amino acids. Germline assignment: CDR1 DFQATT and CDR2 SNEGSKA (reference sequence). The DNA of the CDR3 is TGCAGTGCTAGAGATTCGCAGGCGGCAACTAATGAAAAACTGTTTTTT. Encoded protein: CSARDSQAATNEKLFF.

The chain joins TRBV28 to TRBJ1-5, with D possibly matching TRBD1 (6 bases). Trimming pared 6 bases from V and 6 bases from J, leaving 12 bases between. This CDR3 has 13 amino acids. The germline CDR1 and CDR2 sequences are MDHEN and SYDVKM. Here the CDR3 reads CASRPDRFQPQHF. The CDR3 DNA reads TGTGCCAGCAGACCTGACAGGTTTCAGCCCCAGCATTTT.

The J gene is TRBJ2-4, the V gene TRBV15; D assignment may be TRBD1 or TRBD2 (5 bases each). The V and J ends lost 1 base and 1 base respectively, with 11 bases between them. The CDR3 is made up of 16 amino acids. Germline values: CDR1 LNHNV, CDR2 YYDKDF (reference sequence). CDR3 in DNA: TGTGCCACCAGCAGAGTCTGGGGACGGGCCAAAAACATTCAGTACTTC. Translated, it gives CATSRVWGRAKNIQYF.

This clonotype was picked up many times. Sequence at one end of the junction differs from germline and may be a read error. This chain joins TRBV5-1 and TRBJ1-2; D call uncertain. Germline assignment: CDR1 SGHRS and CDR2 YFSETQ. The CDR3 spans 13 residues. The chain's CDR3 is CASSLIPGYGYTF. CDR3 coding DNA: TGTGCCAGCAGCTTAATCCCCGGGTATGGCTACACCTTC.

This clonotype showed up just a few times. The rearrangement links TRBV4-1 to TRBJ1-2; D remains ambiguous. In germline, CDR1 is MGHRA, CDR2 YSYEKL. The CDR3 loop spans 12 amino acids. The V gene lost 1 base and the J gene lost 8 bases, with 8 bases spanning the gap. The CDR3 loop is CASSQGIVGYTF. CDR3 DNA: TGCGCCAGCAGCCAAGGGATAGTAGGCTACACCTTC.